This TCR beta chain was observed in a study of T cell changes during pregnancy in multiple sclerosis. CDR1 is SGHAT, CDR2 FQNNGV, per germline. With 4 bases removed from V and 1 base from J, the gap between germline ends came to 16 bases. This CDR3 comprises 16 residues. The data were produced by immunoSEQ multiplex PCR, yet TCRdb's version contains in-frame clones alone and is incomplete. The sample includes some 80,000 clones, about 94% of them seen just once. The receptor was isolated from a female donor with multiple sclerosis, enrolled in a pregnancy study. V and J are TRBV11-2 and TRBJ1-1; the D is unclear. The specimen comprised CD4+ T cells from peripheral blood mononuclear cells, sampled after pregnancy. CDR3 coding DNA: TGTGCCAGCAGCTATAACCGCCAACTAAGGAACACTGAAGCTTTCTTT. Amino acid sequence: CASSYNRQLRNTEAFF.